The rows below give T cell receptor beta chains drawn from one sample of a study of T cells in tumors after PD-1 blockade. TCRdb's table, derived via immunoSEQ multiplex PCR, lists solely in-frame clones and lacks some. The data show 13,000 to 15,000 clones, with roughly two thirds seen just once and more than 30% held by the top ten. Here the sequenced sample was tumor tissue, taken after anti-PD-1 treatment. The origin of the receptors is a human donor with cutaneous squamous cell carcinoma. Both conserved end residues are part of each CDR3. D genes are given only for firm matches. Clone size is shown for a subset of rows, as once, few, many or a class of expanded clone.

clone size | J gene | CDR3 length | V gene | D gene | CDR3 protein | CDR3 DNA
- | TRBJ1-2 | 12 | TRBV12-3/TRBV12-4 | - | CASSFSGQGYTF | TGTGCCAGCAGTTTTTCAGGGCAAGGCTACACCTTC
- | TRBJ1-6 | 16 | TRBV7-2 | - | CASSLEGLAYNSPLHF | TGTGCCAGCAGCTTAGAGGGACTCGCCTATAATTCACCCCTCCACTTT
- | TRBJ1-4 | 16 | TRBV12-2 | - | CASRPLASPANEKLFF | TGTGCAAGTCGCCCTCTCGCCTCACCGGCTAATGAAAAACTGTTTTTT
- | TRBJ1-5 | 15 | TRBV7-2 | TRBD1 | CASSQQTGSNQPQHF | TGTGCCAGCAGCCAACAGACAGGGTCAAATCAGCCCCAGCATTTT
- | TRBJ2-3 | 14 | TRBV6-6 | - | CASSTVKRGDTQYF | TGTGCCAGCAGCACGGTGAAGCGTGGAGATACGCAGTATTTT
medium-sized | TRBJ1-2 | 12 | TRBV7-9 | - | CASSLERGGYTF | TGTGCCAGCAGCTTAGAACGAGGCGGCTACACCTTC
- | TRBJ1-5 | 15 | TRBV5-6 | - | CASSWAGAGDQPQHF | TGTGCCAGCAGCTGGGCGGGGGCTGGGGATCAGCCCCAGCATTTT
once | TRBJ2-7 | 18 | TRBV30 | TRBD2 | CAWSRLAGARDKLNVQYF | TGTGCCTGGTCCCGACTAGCGGGGGCCCGAGACAAACTTAACGTGCAGTACTTC
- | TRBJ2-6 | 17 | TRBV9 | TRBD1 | CASSVSTGRSGANVLTF | TGTGCCAGCAGCGTATCGACAGGGCGCTCTGGGGCCAACGTCCTGACTTTC
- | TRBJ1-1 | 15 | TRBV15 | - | CATSRDRGVVTEAFF | TGTGCCACCAGCAGAGACAGGGGTGTGGTCACTGAAGCTTTCTTT
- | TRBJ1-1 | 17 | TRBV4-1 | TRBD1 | CASSQDRGQGWHTEAFF | TGCGCCAGCAGCCAAGATCGAGGACAGGGGTGGCACACTGAAGCTTTCTTT
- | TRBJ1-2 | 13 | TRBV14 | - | CASSQARAAGYTF | TGTGCCAGCAGCCAAGCAAGGGCGGCGGGCTACACCTTC
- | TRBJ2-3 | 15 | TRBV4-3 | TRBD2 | CASSPAGVLADTQYF | TGCGCCAGCAGCCCAGCGGGAGTGCTCGCAGATACGCAGTATTTT
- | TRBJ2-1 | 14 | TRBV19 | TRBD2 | CASSMGGRPFEQFF | TGTGCCAGTAGTATGGGCGGGAGGCCGTTTGAGCAGTTCTTC
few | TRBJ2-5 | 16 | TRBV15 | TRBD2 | CATSRNIAGGPETQYF | TGTGCCACCAGCAGGAACATAGCGGGGGGGCCAGAGACCCAGTACTTC
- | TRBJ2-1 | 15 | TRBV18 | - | CASSPQAGSQNEQFF | TGTGCCAGCTCACCACAGGCGGGATCCCAAAATGAGCAGTTCTTC
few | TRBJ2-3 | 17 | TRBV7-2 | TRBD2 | CASSPKGLAGVGDTQYF | TGTGCCAGCAGCCCCAAGGGACTAGCGGGAGTGGGAGATACGCAGTATTTT
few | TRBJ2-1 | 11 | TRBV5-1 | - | CASRLNNEQFF | TGCGCCAGCAGGTTAAACAATGAGCAGTTCTTC
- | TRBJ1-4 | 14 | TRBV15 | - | CATSVRSGDEKLFF | TGTGCCACCAGCGTTAGGTCAGGGGATGAAAAACTGTTTTTT
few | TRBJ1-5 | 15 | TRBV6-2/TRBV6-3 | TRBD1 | CASSAWTGTFQPQHF | TGTGCCAGCAGTGCGTGGACAGGGACATTTCAGCCCCAGCATTTT
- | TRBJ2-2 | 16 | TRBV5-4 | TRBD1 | CASSGWTGGGTGELFF | TGTGCCAGCAGCGGATGGACAGGGGGAGGCACCGGGGAGCTGTTTTTT
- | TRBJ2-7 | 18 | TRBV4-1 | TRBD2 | CASSPLPTSGGAEYEQYF | TGCGCCAGCAGCCCTCTCCCAACTAGCGGGGGGGCGGAGTACGAGCAGTACTTC
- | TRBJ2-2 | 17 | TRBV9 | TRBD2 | CASSVAAQRGRAGELFF | TGTGCCAGCAGCGTAGCCGCCCAGCGGGGGAGGGCCGGGGAGCTGTTTTTT
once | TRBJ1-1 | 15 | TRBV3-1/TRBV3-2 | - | CASSQGYSGGSEAFF | TGTGCCAGCAGCCAAGGATATTCGGGGGGCTCTGAAGCTTTCTTT
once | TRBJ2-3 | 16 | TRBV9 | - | CASSVVGQINTDTQYF | TGTGCCAGCAGCGTAGTTGGACAGATAAACACAGATACGCAGTATTTT
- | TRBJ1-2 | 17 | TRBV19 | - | CASSIDASGGGNYGYTF | TGTGCCAGTAGTATAGATGCATCCGGGGGAGGGAACTATGGCTACACCTTC
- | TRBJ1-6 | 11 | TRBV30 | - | CAWRTNSPLHF | TGTGCCTGGAGGACTAACTCACCCCTCCACTTT
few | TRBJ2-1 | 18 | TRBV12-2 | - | CASRLVTSGIRSYNEQFF | TGTGCAAGTCGCTTAGTGACTAGCGGGATACGCTCCTACAATGAGCAGTTCTTC
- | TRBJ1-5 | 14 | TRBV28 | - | CATRRVPSNQPQHF | TGTGCCACCAGGCGGGTCCCGAGCAATCAGCCCCAGCATTTT